The 2 T cell receptor beta chains reported below all come from one sample, sequenced in a study of beta chain features in type 1 diabetes. Every bit of the isolated RNA underwent reverse transcription, so sequencing read expressed TCRB transcripts. Sequenced by immunoSEQ multiplex PCR; TCRdb stores in-frame clones only, minus some. The sample lists a few hundred thousand clones, 16% occurring once. Points from the study as a whole: Type 1 diabetes patients had moderately but significantly shorter TCRB CDR3s in all four CD4+ subsets.

The antigens these receptors bind are not known. Sequencing was done on a sample of naive CD4+ T cells from blood. The source of these receptors is a man aged 30-40 years with type 1 diabetes.

This clone was seen a single time. The V gene is TRBV15, the J gene TRBJ1-2; maybe TRBD1 (5 bases). V lost 5 bases to trimming and J lost 2 bases, with 12 bases between them. This CDR3 region has 14 residues. Germline V gives CDR1 LNHNV, CDR2 YYDKDF (reference sequence). In DNA form, the CDR3 reads TGTGCCACCAGCCCCCGGGCAGGGAACTATGGCTACACCTTC. Protein sequence: CATSPRAGNYGYTF.

The genes are TRBV14 and TRBJ2-7; TRBD1 aligns across 7 bases. CDR1 and CDR2 (germline): SGHDN, FVKESK. This CDR3 has 15 residues. V trimming: 1 base; J trimming: 0 bases; junction bases outside the gene matches: 3. CDR3 in amino acids: CASSQGDRVSYEQYF. The CDR3 coding sequence is TGTGCCAGCAGCCAAGGAGACAGGGTCTCCTACGAGCAGTACTTC.